A selection of T cell receptor beta chains follows, all from one sample in a study of STAT5B mutations in CD4+ large granular lymphocyte leukemia. Assay: immunoSEQ multiplex PCR; the TCRdb copy retains only in-frame clones and omits some. The sample holds around 23,000 clones, 79% seen once. Sequenced: CD4+ T cells from blood buffy coats. All receptors come from a human donor in good health. Both conserved end residues are part of each CDR3. D genes are given only for firm matches. For some rows the clone size is stated as once, few or many, or as a class when expanded; others skip it.

TRBJ2-7 TRBV5-4 TRBD2 NA TGTGCCAGCAGAGCTACTAGCGGGGAGACCTACGAGCAGTACTTC CASRATSGETYEQYF
TRBJ2-3 TRBV5-3 TRBD2 NA TGTGCCAGAAGCTTGGAGGTCGGGCGGGAGTGGGGGTACTACACAGATACGCAGTATTTT CARSLEVGREWGYYTDTQYF
TRBJ2-1 TRBV29-1 TRBD2 few TGCAGCGCAACTCGACTAGCGGGAAGCAATGAGCAGTTCTTC CSATRLAGSNEQFF
TRBJ1-2 TRBV29-1 TRBD1 NA TGCAGCGTTGAAATAAACAGGGGCGGCTACACCTTC CSVEINRGGYTF
TRBJ2-7 TRBV7-9 NA few TGTGCCAGCAGCTCCAGACAGCCTTACGAGCAGTACTTC CASSSRQPYEQYF
TRBJ2-5 TRBV7-9 TRBD2 few TGTGCCAGCAGCCCCTCATCTAGCGGAGGGGAGACCCAGTACTTC CASSPSSSGGETQYF
TRBJ1-1 TRBV7-2 NA once TGTGCCAGCAGCCAACGGCTTAACACTGAAGCTTTCTTT CASSQRLNTEAFF
TRBJ1-2 TRBV7-8 NA once TGTGCCAGCAGCTTAGGTTGGCGAACTAAGACGGGCTATGGCTACACCTTC CASSLGWRTKTGYGYTF
TRBJ2-3 TRBV10-2 TRBD2 NA TGCGCCAGCAGTAGCGGGAGCGATACGCAGTATTTT CASSSGSDTQYF
TRBJ1-1 TRBV5-8 NA NA TGTGCCAGCAGCTCGTACAGAAACACTGAAGCTTTCTTT CASSSYRNTEAFF
TRBJ1-2 TRBV19 NA few TGTGCCAGTATCGCATCCGGGGGCACGGGGTATGGCTACACCTTC CASIASGGTGYGYTF
TRBJ2-1 TRBV18 TRBD1 once TGTGCCAGCTCTTCGGGACAGCAACCGTACAATGAGCAGTTCTTC CASSSGQQPYNEQFF
TRBJ2-3 TRBV7-9 NA NA TGTGCCAGCAGCCGCACAGATACGCAGTATTTT CASSRTDTQYF
TRBJ2-1 TRBV7-9 NA few TGTGCCAGCAGGGGCGGACACGAGCAGTTCTTC CASRGGHEQFF
TRBJ1-5 TRBV5-8 NA NA TGTGCCAGCAGCCCCAGGAACAGGGTTAATAATCAGCCCCAGCATTTT CASSPRNRVNNQPQHF
TRBJ1-1 TRBV11-3 NA NA TGTGCCAGCAGAACGAAAGGGCACACTGAAGCTTTCTTT CASRTKGHTEAFF
TRBJ2-1 TRBV18 TRBD2 NA TGTGCCAGCTCACCACCGTCTCTAGCGGGAGCGAGCTCCTACAATGAGCAGTTCTTC CASSPPSLAGASSYNEQFF
TRBJ2-7 TRBV27 NA NA TGTGCCAGCAGTTTCGGGACGCGGAGCTCCTACGAGCAGTACTTC CASSFGTRSSYEQYF
TRBJ2-5 TRBV28 NA NA TGTGCCAGCAGCTTCACAAGAACGGGGGAGACCCAGTACTTC CASSFTRTGETQYF
TRBJ2-1 TRBV7-2 NA NA TGTGCCAGCAGCTTAGGGTCGGTTACCTACAATGAGCAGTTCTTC CASSLGSVTYNEQFF
TRBJ1-2 TRBV28 NA NA TGTGCCAGCAGTTTAGCAGGGGCGAGTAACTATGGCTACACCTTC CASSLAGASNYGYTF
TRBJ1-1 TRBV2 NA NA TGTGCCAGCAAGGAGAGGGGGATCTTTAACACTGAAGCTTTCTTT CASKERGIFNTEAFF
TRBJ2-5 TRBV19 TRBD1 NA TGTGCCAGTAGTCCCGGGACAGGGTGGGGGGAGACCCAGTACTTC CASSPGTGWGETQYF
TRBJ2-6 TRBV6-5 TRBD1 NA TGTGCCAGCAGTTACTGGACAGGGTCCGGGGCCAACGTCCTGACTTTC CASSYWTGSGANVLTF
TRBJ2-6 TRBV30 NA NA TGTGCCAGTGCACAGGGAAGGAGATTCGGGGCCAACGTCCTGACTTTC CASAQGRRFGANVLTF
TRBJ1-1 TRBV5-1 NA few TGCGCCAGCAGCTTTGGGGGGTTGGACACTGAAGCTTTCTTT CASSFGGLDTEAFF
TRBJ2-1 TRBV14 TRBD2 NA TGTGCCAGCAGCCAAGACAGCGGGGGATACAATGAGCAGTTCTTC CASSQDSGGYNEQFF
TRBJ2-3 TRBV7-8 NA NA TGTGCCAGCAGCTTAGGACCCACAGATACGCAGTATTTT CASSLGPTDTQYF
TRBJ2-1 TRBV11-3 NA once TGTGCCAGCAGCTTAAGGTTGGCGTCCTACAATGAGCAGTTCTTC CASSLRLASYNEQFF
TRBJ2-7 TRBV6-7 TRBD2 few TGTGCCAGCATCCTACTAGCGGGAGGTAACTACGAGCAGTACTTC CASILLAGGNYEQYF
TRBJ2-7 TRBV6-6 TRBD2 NA TGTGCCAGCAGTTACTCGTTAGCGGGAGTCTACGAGCAGTACTTC CASSYSLAGVYEQYF
TRBJ2-6 TRBV5-6 TRBD2 NA TGTGCCAGCAGCTGGGGACTAGCGGGAGTAGCTGGGGCCAACGTCCTGACTTTC CASSWGLAGVAGANVLTF
TRBJ1-2 TRBV19 NA NA TGTGCCAGTAGTATTGTTAGGAGGGGACACTCTAACTATGGCTACACCTTC CASSIVRRGHSNYGYTF
TRBJ1-5 TRBV5-5 NA NA TGTGCCAGCAGCTTACAGGACAATCAGCCCCAGCATTTT CASSLQDNQPQHF
TRBJ2-2 TRBV10-1 NA NA TGCGCCAGCAGTGTCTCTCTTGGGGGGACCGGGGAGCTGTTTTTT CASSVSLGGTGELFF
TRBJ1-6 TRBV5-1 NA NA TGCGCCAGCAGCTCGGGGGGAGAGAATTCACCCCTCCACTTT CASSSGGENSPLHF
TRBJ2-3 TRBV7-9 NA NA TGTGCCAGCAGCTTAAGTCTTAGCACAGATACGCAGTATTTT CASSLSLSTDTQYF
TRBJ2-7 TRBV2 TRBD1 NA TGTGCCAGCAGTTCGTTACCGGGACAGGGATCCGAGCAGTACTTC CASSSLPGQGSEQYF
TRBJ2-2 TRBV7-9 NA NA TGTGCCAGCAGCCCGGTGTACAGTATGGGCGGGGAGCTGTTTTTT CASSPVYSMGGELFF
TRBJ2-2 TRBV2 TRBD2 NA TGTGCCAGCAGTGGCGCTACTAGCGTGGCCGGGGAGCTGTTTTTT CASSGATSVAGELFF
TRBJ2-2 TRBV19 TRBD1 NA TGTGCCAGTAGTGACAGGGGGGTGAGCACCGGGGAGCTGTTTTTT CASSDRGVSTGELFF
TRBJ2-1 TRBV27 NA once TGTGCCAGCGGGAGGGACAATCGAAACTCCTACAATGAGCAGTTCTTC CASGRDNRNSYNEQFF